The present TCR beta chain was sequenced within a study of early T cells in non-severe SARS-CoV-2 infection. In its sample, this clonotype was seen many times. TCRdb redid the calling of the 5' RACE reads with MiXCR, one entry per CDR3 protein. This sample yields around 27,000 distinct CDR3 sequences, of which over 8.5% are seen a single time; roughly 13% belongs to the top ten. Trimming took 3 bases from V and 7 from J, leaving 10 bases between them. The CDR3 totals 12 residues. Germline-derived CDR1 and CDR2 are MDHEN and SYDVKM. The gene calls are TRBV28 and TRBJ2-7, with D unclear. The origin of this receptor is an adult who was a healthcare worker with PCR-confirmed SARS-CoV-2 infection or an uninfected control (not recorded which). Sequencing used whole blood. This chain's CDR3 is CASSLEAGEQYF. CDR3 nucleotides: TGTGCCAGCAGTTTGGAAGCTGGGGAGCAGTACTTC.